The 5 T cell receptor beta chains below were found in one sample sequenced in a study of blood T cell repertoires in COVID-19. Data came from immunoSEQ multiplex PCR; TCRdb stores just in-frame clones and leaves some out. The data hold about 87,000 clones, with around 87% observed a single time. The material sequenced was peripheral blood. The receptors originated from a man aged 35 to 55 with acute or convalescent COVID-19.

The chain employs TRBV9 and TRBJ2-5, with TRBD1 matching 7 bases. The germline V gene has CDR1 SGDLS and CDR2 YYNGEE. Germline trimming cut 4 bases from V and 2 bases from J; bases unmatched to any gene: 11. The CDR3 totals 16 residues. CDR3 amino acids: CASSPDDRVLQETQYF. DNA for the CDR3: TGTGCCAGCAGCCCGGACGACAGGGTCTTACAAGAGACCCAGTACTTC.

The chain couples TRBV7-2 to TRBJ1-2; weak D call: TRBD1 (5 bases). The germline V and J ends were trimmed by 7 bases and 8 bases, with 17 bases remaining between them. The CDR3 totals 13 residues. The germline gives CDR1 SGHTA, CDR2 FQGNSA. The CDR3 sequence: CASTMTGGGGYTF. The CDR3 DNA is TGTGCCAGCACGATGACGGGCGGGGGGGGCTACACCTTC. The full variable domain, its missing parts supplied by reference TRBV7-2 and TRBJ1-2, is GAGVSQSPSNKVTEKGKDVELRCDPISGHTALYWYRQSLGQGLEFLIYFQGNSAPDKSGLPSDRFSAERTGGSVSTLTIQRTQQEDSAVYLCASTMTGGGGYTFGSGTRLTVV.

The chain carries TRBV19 and TRBJ1-6; D not resolved. The CDR3 extends over 16 amino acids. Trimming removed 5 bases from V and 8 bases from J, with 19 bases in between. The V gene's germline CDR1 is LNHDA and CDR2 SQIVND (reference sequence). The CDR3 sequence: CASSADGLDGDSPLHF. In DNA, the CDR3 is TGTGCCAGTAGTGCCGATGGATTGGACGGGGATTCACCCCTCCACTTT.

This chain joins TRBV5-1 and TRBJ1-5, with 10 bases fitting TRBD1. The CDR3 is 14 residues long. CDR1 SGHRS and CDR2 YFSETQ come from the germline V gene. The junction had 4 bases not matched to a gene; V was cut back by 5 bases and J by 5 bases. DNA for the CDR3: TGCGCCAGCAGTTCGACAGGGGGCGATCAGCCCCAGCATTTT. As protein: CASSSTGGDQPQHF.

In nucleotides, the CDR3 is TGTGCCAGCAGCTTAAGAGGGACACAGAACACCGGGGAGCTGTTTTTT. Translating it yields CASSLRGTQNTGELFF. The chain has TRBV7-2 and TRBJ2-2, with a weak D call TRBD1 (6 bases). CDR1 is SGHTA, CDR2 FQGNSA, per germline. The CDR3 loop spans 16 amino acids. The V and J ends lost 2 bases and 1 base respectively, with 11 bases between them.